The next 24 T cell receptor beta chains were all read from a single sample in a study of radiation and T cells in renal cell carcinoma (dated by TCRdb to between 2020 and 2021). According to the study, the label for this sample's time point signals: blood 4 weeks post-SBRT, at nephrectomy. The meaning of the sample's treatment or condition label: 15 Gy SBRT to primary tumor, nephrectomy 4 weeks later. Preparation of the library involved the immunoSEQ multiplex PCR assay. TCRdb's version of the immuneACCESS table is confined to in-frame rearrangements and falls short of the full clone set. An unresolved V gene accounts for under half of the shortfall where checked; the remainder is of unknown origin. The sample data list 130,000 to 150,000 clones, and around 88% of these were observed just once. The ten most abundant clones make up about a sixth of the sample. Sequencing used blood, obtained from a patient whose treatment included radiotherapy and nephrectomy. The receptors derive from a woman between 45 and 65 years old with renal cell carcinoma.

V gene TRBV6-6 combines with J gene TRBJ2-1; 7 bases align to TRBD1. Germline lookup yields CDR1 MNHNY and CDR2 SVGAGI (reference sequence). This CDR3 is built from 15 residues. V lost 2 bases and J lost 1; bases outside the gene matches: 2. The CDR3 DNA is TGTGCCAGCAGTTACCCACAGGGGTCCTACAATGAGCAGTTCTTC. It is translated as CASSYPQGSYNEQFF.

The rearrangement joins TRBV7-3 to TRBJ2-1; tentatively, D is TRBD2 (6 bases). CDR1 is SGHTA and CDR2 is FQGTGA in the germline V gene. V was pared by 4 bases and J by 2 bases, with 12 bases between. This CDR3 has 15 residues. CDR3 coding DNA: TGTGCCAGCAGCTATAGCGGTGCTGCCTACAATGAGCAGTTCTTC. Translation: CASSYSGAAYNEQFF.

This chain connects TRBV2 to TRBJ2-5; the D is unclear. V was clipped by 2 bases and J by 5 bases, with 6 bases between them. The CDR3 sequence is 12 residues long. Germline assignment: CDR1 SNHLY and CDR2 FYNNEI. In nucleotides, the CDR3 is TGTGCCAGCAGTGAAAACAAGGAGACCCAGTACTTC. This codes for CASSENKETQYF.

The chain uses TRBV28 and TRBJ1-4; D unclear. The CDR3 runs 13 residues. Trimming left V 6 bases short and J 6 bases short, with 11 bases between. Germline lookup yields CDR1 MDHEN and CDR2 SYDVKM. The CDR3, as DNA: TGTGCCAGCAGATTGGGTCAGGATGAAAAACTGTTTTTT. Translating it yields CASRLGQDEKLFF.

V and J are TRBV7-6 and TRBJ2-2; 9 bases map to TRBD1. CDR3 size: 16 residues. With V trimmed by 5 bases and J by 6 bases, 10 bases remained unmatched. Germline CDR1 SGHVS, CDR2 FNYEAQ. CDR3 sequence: CASSLRDREGAGELFF. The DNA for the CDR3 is TGTGCCAGCAGCCTCCGGGACAGGGAGGGGGCCGGGGAGCTGTTTTTT. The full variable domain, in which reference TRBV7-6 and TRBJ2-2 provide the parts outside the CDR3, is GAGVSQSPRYKVTKRGQDVALRCDPISGHVSLYWYRQALGQGPEFLTYFNYEAQQDKSGLPNDRFSAERPEGSISTLTIQRTEQRDSAMYRCASSLRDREGAGELFFGEGSRLTVL.

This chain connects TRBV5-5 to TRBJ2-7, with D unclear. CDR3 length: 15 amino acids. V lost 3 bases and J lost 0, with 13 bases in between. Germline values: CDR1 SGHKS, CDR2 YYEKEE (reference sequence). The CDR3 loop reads CASSSRQAYSYEQYF. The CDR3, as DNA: TGTGCCAGCAGCTCCCGACAAGCTTACTCCTACGAGCAGTACTTC.

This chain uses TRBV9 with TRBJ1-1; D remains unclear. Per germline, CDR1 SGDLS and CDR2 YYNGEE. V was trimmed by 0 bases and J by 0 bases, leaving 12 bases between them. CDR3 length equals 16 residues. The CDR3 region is CASSVGSDIMNTEAFF. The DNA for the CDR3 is TGTGCCAGCAGCGTAGGCTCAGATATCATGAACACTGAAGCTTTCTTT.

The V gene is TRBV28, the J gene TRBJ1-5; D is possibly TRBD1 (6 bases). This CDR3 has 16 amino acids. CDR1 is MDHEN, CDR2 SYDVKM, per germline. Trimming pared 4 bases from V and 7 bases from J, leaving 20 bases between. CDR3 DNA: TGTGCCAGCAGTTCCTACGATACGGGGGCCGGGCAGCCCCAGCATTTT. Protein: CASSSYDTGAGQPQHF.

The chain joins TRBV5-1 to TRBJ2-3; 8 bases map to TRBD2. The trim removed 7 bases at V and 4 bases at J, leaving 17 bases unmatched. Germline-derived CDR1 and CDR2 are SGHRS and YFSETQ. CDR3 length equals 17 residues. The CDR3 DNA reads TGCGCCAGCGGGCTTGGCCCCTCATCGCGGGGGGCAGATACGCAGTATTTT. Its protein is CASGLGPSSRGADTQYF.

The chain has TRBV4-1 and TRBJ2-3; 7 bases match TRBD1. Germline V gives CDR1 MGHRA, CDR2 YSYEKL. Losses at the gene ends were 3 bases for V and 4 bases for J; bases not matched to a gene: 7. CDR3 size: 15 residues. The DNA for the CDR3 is TGCGCCAGCAGCCAGGCCGGGACAGCCTCAGATACGCAGTATTTT. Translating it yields CASSQAGTASDTQYF.

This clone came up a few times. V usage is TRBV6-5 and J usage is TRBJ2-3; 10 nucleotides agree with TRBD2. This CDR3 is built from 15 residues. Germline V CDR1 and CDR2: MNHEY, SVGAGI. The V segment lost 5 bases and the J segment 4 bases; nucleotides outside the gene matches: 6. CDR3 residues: CASSVIAGGPDTQYF. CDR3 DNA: TGTGCCAGCAGTGTAATAGCGGGAGGACCAGATACGCAGTATTTT.

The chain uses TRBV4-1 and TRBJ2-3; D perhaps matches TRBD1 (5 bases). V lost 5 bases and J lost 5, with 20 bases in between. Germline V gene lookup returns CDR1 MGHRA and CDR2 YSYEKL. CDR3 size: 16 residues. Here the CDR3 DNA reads TGCGCCAGCAGCTCGTCCCAGGGCTATACGAGAGATACGCAGTATTTT. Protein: CASSSSQGYTRDTQYF.

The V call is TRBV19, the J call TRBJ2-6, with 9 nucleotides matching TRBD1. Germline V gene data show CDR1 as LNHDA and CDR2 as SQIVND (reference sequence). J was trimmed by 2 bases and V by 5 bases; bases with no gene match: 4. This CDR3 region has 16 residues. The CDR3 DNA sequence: TGTGCCAGTAGTTCGGACAGGGGCCCTGGGGCCAACGTCCTGACTTTC. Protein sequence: CASSSDRGPGANVLTF.

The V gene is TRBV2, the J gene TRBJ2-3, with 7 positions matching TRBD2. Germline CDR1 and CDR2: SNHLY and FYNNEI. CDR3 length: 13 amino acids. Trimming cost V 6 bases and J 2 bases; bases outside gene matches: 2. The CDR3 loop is CASRAGLTDTQYF. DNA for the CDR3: TGTGCCAGCAGAGCGGGACTCACAGATACGCAGTATTTT.

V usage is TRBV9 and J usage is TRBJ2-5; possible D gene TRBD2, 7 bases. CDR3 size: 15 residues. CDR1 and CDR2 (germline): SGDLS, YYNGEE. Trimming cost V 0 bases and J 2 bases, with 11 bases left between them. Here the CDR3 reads CASSVAGGRQETQYF. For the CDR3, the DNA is TGTGCCAGCAGCGTAGCGGGGGGCAGACAAGAGACCCAGTACTTC. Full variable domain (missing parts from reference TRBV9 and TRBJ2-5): DSGVTQTPKHLITATGQRVTLRCSPRSGDLSVYWYQQSLDQGLQFLIQYYNGEERAKGNILERFSAQQFPDLHSELNLSSLELGDSALYFCASSVAGGRQETQYFGPGTRLLVL.

CDR3: CASSPSIPSQNEQFF. For the CDR3, the DNA is TGCGCCAGCAGCCCGTCGATACCGTCCCAGAATGAGCAGTTCTTC. The rearrangement links TRBV5-1 to TRBJ2-1; D call uncertain. V gave up 4 bases and J gave up 7 bases, with 18 bases separating them. The CDR3 runs 15 residues. Germline V lookup: CDR1 SGHRS, CDR2 YFSETQ.

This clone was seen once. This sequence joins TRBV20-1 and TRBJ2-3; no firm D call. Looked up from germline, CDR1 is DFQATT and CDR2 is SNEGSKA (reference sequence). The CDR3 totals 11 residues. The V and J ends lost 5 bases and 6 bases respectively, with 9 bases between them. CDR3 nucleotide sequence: TGCAGTGCTGCCCTGGGGGATACGCAGTATTTT. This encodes CSAALGDTQYF.

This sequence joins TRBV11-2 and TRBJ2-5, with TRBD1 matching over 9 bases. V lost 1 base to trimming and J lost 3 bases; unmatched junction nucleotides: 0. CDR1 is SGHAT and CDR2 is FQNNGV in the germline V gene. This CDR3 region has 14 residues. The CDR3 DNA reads TGTGCCAGCAGCTTAGGGACAGGGGAAGAGACCCAGTACTTC. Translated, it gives CASSLGTGEETQYF.

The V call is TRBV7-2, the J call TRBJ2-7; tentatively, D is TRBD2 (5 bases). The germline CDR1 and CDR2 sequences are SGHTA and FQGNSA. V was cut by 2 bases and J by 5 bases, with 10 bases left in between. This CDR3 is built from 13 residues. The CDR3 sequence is CASSLPWGDEQYF. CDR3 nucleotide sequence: TGTGCCAGCAGCTTACCTTGGGGAGACGAGCAGTACTTC.

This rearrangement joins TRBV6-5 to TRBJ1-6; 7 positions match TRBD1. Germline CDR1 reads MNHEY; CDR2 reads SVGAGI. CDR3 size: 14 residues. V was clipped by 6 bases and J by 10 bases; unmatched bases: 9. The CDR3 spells CASSIRGLLSPLHF. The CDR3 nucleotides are TGTGCCAGCAGCATCAGGGGGTTACTGTCACCCCTCCACTTT.

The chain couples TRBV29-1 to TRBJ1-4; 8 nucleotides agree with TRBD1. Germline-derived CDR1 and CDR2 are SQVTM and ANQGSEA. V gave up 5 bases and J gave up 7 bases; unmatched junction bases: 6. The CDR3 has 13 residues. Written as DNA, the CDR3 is TGCAGCGTTTCGACAGGGGCTGGTGAAAAACTGTTTTTT. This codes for CSVSTGAGEKLFF.

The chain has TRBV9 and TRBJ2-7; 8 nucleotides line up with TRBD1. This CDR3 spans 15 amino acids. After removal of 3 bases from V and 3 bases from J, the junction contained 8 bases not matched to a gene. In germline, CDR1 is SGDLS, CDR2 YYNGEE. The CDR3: CASSEGQGRSYEQYF. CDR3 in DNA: TGTGCCAGCAGCGAAGGACAGGGACGGAGCTACGAGCAGTACTTC. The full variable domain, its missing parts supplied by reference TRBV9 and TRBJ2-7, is DSGVTQTPKHLITATGQRVTLRCSPRSGDLSVYWYQQSLDQGLQFLIQYYNGEERAKGNILERFSAQQFPDLHSELNLSSLELGDSALYFCASSEGQGRSYEQYFGPGTRLTVT.

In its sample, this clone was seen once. In DNA, the CDR3 is TGTGCCAGCAGCTTAGAACCACTAGCGGAACCCAACAATGAGCAGTTCTTC. The encoded protein is CASSLEPLAEPNNEQFF. The gene calls are TRBV11-2 and TRBJ2-1; 8 positions match TRBD2. The CDR3 runs 17 residues. V trimming: 0 bases; J trimming: 5 bases; junction bases outside the gene matches: 9. The germline gives CDR1 SGHAT, CDR2 FQNNGV.

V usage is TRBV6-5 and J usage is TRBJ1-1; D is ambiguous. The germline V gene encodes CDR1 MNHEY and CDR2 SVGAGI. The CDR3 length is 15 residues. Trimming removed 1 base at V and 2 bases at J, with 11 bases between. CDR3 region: CASSYLPRPNTEAFF. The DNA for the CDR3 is TGTGCCAGCAGTTACTTGCCGCGGCCTAACACTGAAGCTTTCTTT.